This TCR beta chain was found in a study of PD-1 blockade in classical Hodgkin lymphoma. General study results and limits: There remain no defined causes for the repertoire differences, which possibly reflect disease activity or prior therapy. Only CD4+ TCR diversity, not CD8+, had risen significantly by C4D1.

This CDR3 region has 13 residues. Germline CDR1 and CDR2: MDHEN and SYDVKM. Comment on this clone: No antigen is known for it. One end of the junction fails to match germline, which may point to a read error.

In every patient, relapse followed autologous stem cell transplantation, while exposure to brentuximab vedotin differed. Reported best responses ranged across complete response, partial response or progressive disease. Assay: immunoSEQ multiplex PCR; the TCRdb copy retains only in-frame clones and omits some. The sample has about 29,000 clones; more than 65% are singletons. The specimen comprised peripheral blood mononuclear cells (PBMCs), sampled before the second cycle of nivolumab. The chain links TRBV28 to TRBJ1-1, with a weak D call TRBD1 (5 bases). The receptor's source is a human donor with classical Hodgkin lymphoma. The CDR3 protein is CASSLHQNRGSVF. For the CDR3, the DNA is TGTGCCAGCAGTTTACACCAGAATCGGGGCTCTGTCTTT.